This T cell receptor (beta chain) emerged from a study of shared clonotypes between healthy human individuals (dated by TCRdb to about 2020). Concerning the study at large: Three men and a couple of women, aged 18 to 49 years, made up the cohort. For each donor, CD4 naive and CD4 memory were each run on three plates, CD8 naive on two plates, and CD8 memory on one plate. Blood TCR repertoires of a handful of healthy adults were deeply sequenced to estimate repertoire size and the extent of clonotype sharing between individuals. Libraries were prepared and TCR repertoires were sequenced by different laboratories using diverse techniques, in order to increase sequencing depth and limit assay-specific biases. Per donor, leukapheresis produced somewhere between about 0.85 and 10 billion PBMCs.

Relative to germline, V is missing 1 base and J is missing 8 bases, with 13 bases of the junction outside any gene match. The CDR3 numbers 17 residues from cysteine through phenylalanine. Only the CDR3 DNA stays, 51 bases, in frame from base 1. Via the germline V gene, CDR1 is LGHNA and CDR2 YNFKEQ. What the authors observed across the whole study: Incomplete sequencing was indicated by rarefaction of sorted-subset datasets, despite the large sequencing depth. Pairwise subsampling led to the expectation that sequencing depth would affect the degree of clonotype sharing among donors. Across a handful of donors, about 4.5% of naive CD4, more than 3% of naive CD8, roughly 2.3% of memory CD4, and approximately 0.4% of memory CD8 clonotypes were shared. Naive subsets generally had larger estimated clonotype richness than memory subsets did. Sampling was restricted to blood, and TCR repertoires in tissues likely differ from the TCR repertoires found in blood. Because the study included a small number of donors, the genetic and exposure-history diversity represented was limited. Compared with non-shared clonotypes, clonotypes shared by all four sorted-subset donors had higher generation probabilities.

Notes on this clone: No antigen is known for it. No much larger clonotype is one base removed from it; base qualities were not supplied.

Using the deep immunoSEQ assay, TCR CDR3 regions were amplified from genomic DNA by multiplex PCR. Extracted genomic DNA from each cell subset was distributed evenly across all wells of several immunoSEQ 96-well plates, and each plate was treated as a replicate. For sorted subsets, approximately 190 ng genomic DNA, equal to about 30,000 T cell genomes, was loaded into each replicate PCR. Purified libraries were quantified with a Qubit 3.0 fluorometer, sized on a Bioanalyzer 2100, and re-quantified with the KAPA Library Quantification kit. A separate single-read 150-cycle Illumina NextSeq 550 flow cell was used to sequence each immunoSEQ 96-well plate. From the authors' description of their analysis: Because the immunoSEQ output held only junctional sequences and lacked quality scores, the filtering could not match the filtering applied to full-length reads. Sequences were annotated with PyIR, a Python wrapper for IgBLAST v1.9, and V/J genes and CDR3 were assigned using IMGT germline references. Any read was removed if the V/J assignment was weak (E-value above 1e-6), the CDR3 was missing, or the read contained stop codons, out-of-frame junctions, or ambiguous translated residues. A V3J clonotype was defined by an identical inferred V gene, J gene, and CDR3 amino acid sequence. Percentage overlap between repertoires was calculated by dividing the number of shared unique clonotypes by the size of the smaller repertoire. Repertoire richness was assessed with RTK rarefaction, the Chao1 estimator, and Recon v2.1 estimates of unobserved clonotypes. For all TCRbeta clonotypes obtained by the gDNA method from a few donors, generation probabilities were computed with OLGA. Entries here come from immuneACCESS through TCRdb and include only in-frame sequences with V and J called. Some clones fail to appear in such tables; in the studies checked, an unresolved V gene covers under half of the shortfall, and the cause of the remainder is unknown. V and J calls and clone size come straight from that table; D and trimming were deduced from the DNA. The sample data list a few hundred thousand clones, and about 96% of these were observed just once. The ten largest make up roughly 0.055% of the sample.

Donors were healthy HIV-negative adults with no recently reported acute infections or vaccinations. Every donor was a Caucasian adult residing in Nashville, Tennessee, USA. Magnetic negative selection was used to enrich CD4+ T cells, after which naive cells were positively selected on CD45RA and the negative fraction became the memory subset. After blood collection by leukapheresis, PBMCs were isolated using Ficoll-Histopaque density gradient centrifugation and then cryopreserved in the vapor phase of liquid nitrogen. Analytical flow cytometry was used to check the purity and quantity of every magnetically sorted T cell population. Each sorted fraction had its genomic DNA isolated and then quantified by UV absorbance on a Nanodrop 2000c.

The TCR was taken from a young woman in good health. The sequence links TRBV4-2 to TRBJ2-1; 8 bases in between match TRBD2. Sequenced input: naive CD4+ T cells sorted from blood. The cell subset or site label, read with the paper, signifies: CD45RA+ positively selected. The nucleotides are TGTGCCAGCAGCCAAGTCGCTCTGCGGGAGGTTGGTTATGAGCAGTTCTTC. It is translated as CASSQVALREVGYEQFF.